This TCR beta chain was recorded in a study of T cell responses to AZD1222 COVID-19 vaccine. Whole-study results and caveats: Among the donors, most were white British and more were female, and clonal diversity was possibly underestimated. Baseline seropositives among AZD1222 recipients totaled only 5 to 7.

Germline lookup yields CDR1 MNHEY and CDR2 SVGAGI. Germline trimming cut 8 bases from V and 5 bases from J; bases unmatched to any gene: 5. CDR3 size: 12 residues. TCRdb's table, derived via immunoSEQ multiplex PCR, lists solely in-frame clones and lacks some. The data hold roughly 78,000 clones, with about 84% observed a single time. For this clone: Antigen unknown.

Sample: peripheral blood, taken on day 0 of AZD1222 vaccination. The clonotype comes from an adult in good health. The chain uses TRBV6-5 and TRBJ1-1; 7 bases line up with TRBD1. CDR3 protein: CASYRDSTEAFF. In DNA, the CDR3 is TGTGCCAGCTACAGGGACAGTACTGAAGCTTTCTTT.